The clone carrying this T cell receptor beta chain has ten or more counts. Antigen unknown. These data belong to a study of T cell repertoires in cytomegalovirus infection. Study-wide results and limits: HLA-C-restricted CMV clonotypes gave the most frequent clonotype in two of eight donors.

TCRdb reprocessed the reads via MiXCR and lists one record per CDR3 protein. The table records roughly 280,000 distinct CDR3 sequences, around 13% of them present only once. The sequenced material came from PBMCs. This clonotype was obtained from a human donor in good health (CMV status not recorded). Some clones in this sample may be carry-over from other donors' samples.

Here the CDR3 reads CASSRLAGSTYEQYF. The CDR3 coding sequence is TGTGCCAGCAGCAGACTAGCGGGCTCCACCTACGAGCAGTACTTC. V is TRBV6-2 or TRBV6-3 and J is TRBJ2-7, with 10 bases fitting TRBD2. The CDR3 is 15 residues long. Germline V lookup: CDR1 MNHEY, CDR2 SVGEGT. Trimming cost V 6 bases and J 2 bases; bases outside gene matches: 7.